This T cell receptor beta chain appears in the sequencing data of a study of T cell responses to AZD1222 COVID-19 vaccine. Sequencing was performed with immunoSEQ multiplex PCR; in TCRdb, only in-frame clones are kept and a portion is missing. The top ten hold 24% of the sample, which has tens of thousands of clones, roughly 91% seen once. The CDR3 is 16 residues long. CDR1 is ENHRY and CDR2 is SYGVKD in the germline V gene. The V end was cut by 10 bases, the J end by 6 bases, with 27 bases between. Source: peripheral blood, taken on day 0 of AZD1222 vaccination. The V and J genes are TRBV10-3 and TRBJ1-2; D remains unclear. The TCR sequence derives from an adult in good health. The CDR3 DNA reads as TGTGCCACCAGGAGGAGTAGGAGTGGAGGAGAGGATGGCTACACCTTC. Its translation is CATRRSRSGGEDGYTF.